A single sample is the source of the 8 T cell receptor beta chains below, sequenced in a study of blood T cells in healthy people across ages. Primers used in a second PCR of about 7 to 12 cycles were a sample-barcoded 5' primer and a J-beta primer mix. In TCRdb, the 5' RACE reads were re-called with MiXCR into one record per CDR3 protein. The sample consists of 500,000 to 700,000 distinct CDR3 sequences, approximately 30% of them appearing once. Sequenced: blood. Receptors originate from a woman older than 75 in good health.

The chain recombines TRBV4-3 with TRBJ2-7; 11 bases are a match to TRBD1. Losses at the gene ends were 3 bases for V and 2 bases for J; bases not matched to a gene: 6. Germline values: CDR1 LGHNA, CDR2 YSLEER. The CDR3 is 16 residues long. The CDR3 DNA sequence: TGCGCCAGCAGCCATTCCGGGACAGGGGGAACCTACGAGCAGTACTTC. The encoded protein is CASSHSGTGGTYEQYF.

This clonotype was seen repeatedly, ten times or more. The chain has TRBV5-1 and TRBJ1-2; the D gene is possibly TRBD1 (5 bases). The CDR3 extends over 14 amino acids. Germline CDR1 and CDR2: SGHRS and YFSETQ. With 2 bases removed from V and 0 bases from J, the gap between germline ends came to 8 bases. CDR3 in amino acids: CASSLQASNYGYTF. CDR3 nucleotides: TGCGCCAGCAGCTTACAGGCCTCTAACTATGGCTACACCTTC.

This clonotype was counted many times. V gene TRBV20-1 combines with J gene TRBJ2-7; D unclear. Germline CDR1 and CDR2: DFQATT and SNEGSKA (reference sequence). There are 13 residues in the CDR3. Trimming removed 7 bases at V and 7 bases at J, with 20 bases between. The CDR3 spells CSVSRTSPREQYF. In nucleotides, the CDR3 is TGCAGTGTTAGTCGGACCAGCCCGAGAGAGCAGTACTTC.

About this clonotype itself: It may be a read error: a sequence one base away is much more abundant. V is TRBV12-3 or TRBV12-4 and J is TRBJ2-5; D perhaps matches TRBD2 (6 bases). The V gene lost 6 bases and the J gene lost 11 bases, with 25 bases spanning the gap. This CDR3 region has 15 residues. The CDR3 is CASRGGGQFQTEQYF. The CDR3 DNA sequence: TGTGCCAGCAGGGGAGGAGGCCAGTTTCAGACTGAGCAGTACTTC.

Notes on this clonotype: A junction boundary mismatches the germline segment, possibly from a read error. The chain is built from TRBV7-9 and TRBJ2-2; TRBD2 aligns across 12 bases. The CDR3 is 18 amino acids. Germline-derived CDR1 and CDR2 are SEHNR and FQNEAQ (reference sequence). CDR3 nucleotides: TGTGCCAGCAGCTCGCTGACTAGCGGGGGTTCGAACATCGGGGAGCTGGTTTTT. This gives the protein CASSSLTSGGSNIGELVF.

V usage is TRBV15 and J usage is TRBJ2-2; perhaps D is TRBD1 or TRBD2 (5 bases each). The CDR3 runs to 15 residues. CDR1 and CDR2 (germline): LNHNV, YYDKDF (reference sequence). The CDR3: CTTQDRGSNTGELFF. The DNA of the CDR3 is TGTACAACACAGGACCGGGGATCGAACACCGGGGAGCTGTTTTTT.

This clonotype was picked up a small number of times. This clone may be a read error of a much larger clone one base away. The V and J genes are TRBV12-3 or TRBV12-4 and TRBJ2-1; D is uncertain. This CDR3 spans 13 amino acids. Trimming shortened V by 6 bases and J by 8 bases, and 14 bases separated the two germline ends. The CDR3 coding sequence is TGTGCCAGCAGGTTATGGTCTAGGGATGAGCAGTTCTTC. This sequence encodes CASRLWSRDEQFF.

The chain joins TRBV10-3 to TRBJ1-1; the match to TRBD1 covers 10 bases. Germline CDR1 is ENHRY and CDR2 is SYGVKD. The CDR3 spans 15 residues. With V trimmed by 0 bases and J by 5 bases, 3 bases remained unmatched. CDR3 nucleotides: TGTGCCATCAGTGAGTCGGGACAGGGGAGAACTGAAGCTTTCTTT. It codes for CAISESGQGRTEAFF.